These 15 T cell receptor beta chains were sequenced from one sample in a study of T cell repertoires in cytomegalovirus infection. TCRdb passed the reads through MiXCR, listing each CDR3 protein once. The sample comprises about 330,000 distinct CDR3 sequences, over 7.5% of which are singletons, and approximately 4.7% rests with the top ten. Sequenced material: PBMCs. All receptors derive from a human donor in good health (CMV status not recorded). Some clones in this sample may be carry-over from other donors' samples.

CDR3 protein: CASRDSTAGYTF. The CDR3 nucleotides are TGTGCCAGCAGGGATTCTACCGCTGGCTACACCTTC. The genes are TRBV7-4 and TRBJ1-2; the D is unclear. This CDR3 comprises 12 residues. The germline V gene encodes CDR1 SGHVT and CDR2 SQSDAQ. Trimming cost V 6 bases and J 7 bases, with 12 bases left between them.

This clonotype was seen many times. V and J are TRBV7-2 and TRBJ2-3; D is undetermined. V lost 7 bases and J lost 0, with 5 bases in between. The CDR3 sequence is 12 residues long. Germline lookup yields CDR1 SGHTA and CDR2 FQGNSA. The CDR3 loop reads CASKRSTDTQYF. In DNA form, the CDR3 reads TGTGCCAGCAAAAGAAGCACAGATACGCAGTATTTT.

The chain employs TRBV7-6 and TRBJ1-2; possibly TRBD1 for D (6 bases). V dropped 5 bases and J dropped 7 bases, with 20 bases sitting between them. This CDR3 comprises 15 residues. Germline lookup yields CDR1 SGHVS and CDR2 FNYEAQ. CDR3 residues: CASSRANSKGGGYTF. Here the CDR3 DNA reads TGTGCCAGCAGCCGGGCCAACTCAAAAGGGGGTGGCTACACCTTC.

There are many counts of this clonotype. CDR3 bases: TGTGCCAGCAGCTTAGCTCGGAGTTCAGATACGCAGTATTTT. Amino acids: CASSLARSSDTQYF. The chain has TRBV7-2 and TRBJ2-3; D gene ambiguous. The CDR3 consists of 14 residues. Trimming took off 0 bases at V and 4 bases at J, with 8 bases between the two ends. CDR1 SGHTA and CDR2 FQGNSA come from the germline V gene.

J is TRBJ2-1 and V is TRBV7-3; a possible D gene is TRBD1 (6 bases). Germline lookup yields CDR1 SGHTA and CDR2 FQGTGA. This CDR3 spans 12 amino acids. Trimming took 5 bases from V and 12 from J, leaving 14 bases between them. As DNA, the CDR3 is TGTGCCAGCAGCCGCAGACAGGAACGGCAGTTCTTC. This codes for CASSRRQERQFF.

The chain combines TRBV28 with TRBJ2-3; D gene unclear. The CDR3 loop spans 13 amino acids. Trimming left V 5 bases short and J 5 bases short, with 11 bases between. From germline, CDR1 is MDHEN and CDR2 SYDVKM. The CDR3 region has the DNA TGTGCCAGCAGTACCGCCGGCGGAGATACGCAGTATTTT. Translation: CASSTAGGDTQYF.

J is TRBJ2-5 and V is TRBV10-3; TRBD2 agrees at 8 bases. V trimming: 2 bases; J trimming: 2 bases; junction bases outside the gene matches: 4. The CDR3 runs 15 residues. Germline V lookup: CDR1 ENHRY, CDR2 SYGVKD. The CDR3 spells CAISERGGSQETQYF. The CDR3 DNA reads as TGTGCCATCAGTGAGCGCGGGGGGTCGCAAGAGACCCAGTACTTC.

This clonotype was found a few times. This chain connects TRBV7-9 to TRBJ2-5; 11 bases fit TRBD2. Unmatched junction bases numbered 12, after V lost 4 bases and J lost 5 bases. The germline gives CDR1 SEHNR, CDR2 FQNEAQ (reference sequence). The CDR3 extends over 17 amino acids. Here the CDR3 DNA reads TGTGCCAGCAGCTCCCGGGATAGCGGGAGGGCGTTGGAGACCCAGTACTTC. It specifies CASSSRDSGRALETQYF. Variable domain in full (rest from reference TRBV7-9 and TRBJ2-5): DTGVSQNPRHKITKRGQNVTFRCDPISEHNRLYWYRQTLGQGPEFLTYFQNEAQLEKSRLLSDRFSAERPKGSFSTLEIQRTEQGDSAMYLCASSSRDSGRALETQYFGPGTRLLVL.

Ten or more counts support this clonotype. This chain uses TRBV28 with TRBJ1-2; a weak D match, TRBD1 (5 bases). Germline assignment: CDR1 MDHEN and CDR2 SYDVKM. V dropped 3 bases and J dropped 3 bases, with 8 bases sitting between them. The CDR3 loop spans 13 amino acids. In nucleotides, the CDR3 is TGTGCCAGCAGTTTCCGAGGGGACTATGGCTACACCTTC. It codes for CASSFRGDYGYTF.

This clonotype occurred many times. For the CDR3, the DNA is TGTGCCAGCAGTCTCGCAGGTTACACTGAAGCTTTCTTT. Translated: CASSLAGYTEAFF. This chain uses TRBV7-2 with TRBJ1-1; the D is unclear. The CDR3 contains 13 residues. V was shortened by 6 bases and J by 3 bases, with 11 bases between the two germline ends. Looked up from germline, CDR1 is SGHTA and CDR2 is FQGNSA.

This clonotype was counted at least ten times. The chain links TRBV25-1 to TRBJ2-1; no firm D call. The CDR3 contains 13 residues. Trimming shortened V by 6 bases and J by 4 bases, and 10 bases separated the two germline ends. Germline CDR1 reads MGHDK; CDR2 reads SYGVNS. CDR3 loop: CASRLSSYNEQFF. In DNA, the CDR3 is TGTGCCAGCAGACTAAGTAGTTACAATGAGCAGTTCTTC.

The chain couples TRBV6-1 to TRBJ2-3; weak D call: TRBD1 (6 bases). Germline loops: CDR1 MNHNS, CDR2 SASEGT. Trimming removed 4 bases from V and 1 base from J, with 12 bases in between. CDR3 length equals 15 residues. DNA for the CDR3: TGTGCCAGCAGTGGAGCCGGGACACGCACAGATACGCAGTATTTT. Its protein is CASSGAGTRTDTQYF.

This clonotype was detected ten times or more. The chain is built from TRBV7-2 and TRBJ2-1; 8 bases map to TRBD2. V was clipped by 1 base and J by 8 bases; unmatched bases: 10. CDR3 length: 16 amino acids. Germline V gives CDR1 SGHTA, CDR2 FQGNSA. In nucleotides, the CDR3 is TGTGCCAGCAGCTTAGGGGGAGCGGGAGCGACCGATGAGCAGTTCTTC. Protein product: CASSLGGAGATDEQFF.

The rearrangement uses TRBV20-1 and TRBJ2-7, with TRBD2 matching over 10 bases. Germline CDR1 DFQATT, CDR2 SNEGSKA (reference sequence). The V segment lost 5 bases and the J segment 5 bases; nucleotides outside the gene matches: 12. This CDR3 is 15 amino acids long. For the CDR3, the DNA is TGCAGTGCTTCACGCCCCGCTAGCGGGGGTCACGAGCAGTACTTC. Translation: CSASRPASGGHEQYF.

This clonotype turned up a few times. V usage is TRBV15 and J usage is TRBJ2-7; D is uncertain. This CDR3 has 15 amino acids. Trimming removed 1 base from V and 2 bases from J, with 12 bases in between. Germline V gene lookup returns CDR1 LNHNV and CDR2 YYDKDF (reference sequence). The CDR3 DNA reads TGTGCCACCAGCAGAGGGGCGGACCCTCCCTACGAGCAGTACTTC. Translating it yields CATSRGADPPYEQYF.